This is a list of T cell receptor beta chains from one sample in a study of cytomegalovirus exposure and HLA in healthy donors. The data were produced by immunoSEQ multiplex PCR, yet TCRdb's version contains in-frame clones alone and is incomplete. The sample holds 130,000 to 150,000 clones, 75% to 90% seen once. Sequences were obtained from PBMCs. The receptors were sampled from a woman aged 30 to 39 in good health and CMV-seronegative. Both conserved end residues are part of each CDR3. Fields, in order: clone size, V gene, D gene, J gene, CDR3 protein, CDR3 DNA. The D gene is left open where the match is weak. A clone size is listed for some rows: how often the clone was seen (once, few, many), or a class if it is expanded.

NA,TRBV5-1,TRBD1,TRBJ2-2,CASSLGQGPGELFF,TGCGCCAGCAGCTTGGGACAGGGGCCCGGGGAGCTGTTTTTT
NA,TRBV5-1,NA,TRBJ2-2,CASNPRGTELTGELFF,TGCGCCAGCAATCCTAGGGGAACGGAACTCACCGGGGAGCTGTTTTTT
NA,TRBV7-6,TRBD2,TRBJ2-1,CASSLELAGGLSYNEQFF,TGTGCCAGCAGCTTAGAACTAGCGGGGGGCCTCTCCTACAATGAGCAGTTCTTC
NA,TRBV19,TRBD2,TRBJ2-1,CASSRGAGGSYNEQFF,TGTGCCAGTAGTAGGGGAGCGGGAGGCAGCTACAATGAGCAGTTCTTC
NA,TRBV23-1,NA,TRBJ2-3,CASSHAETSTDTQYF,TGCGCCAGCAGTCATGCGGAAACTAGCACAGATACGCAGTATTTT
once,TRBV14,TRBD2,TRBJ2-7,CASSQVSGGAAEQYF,TGTGCCAGCAGCCAAGTTAGCGGGGGGGCCGCCGAGCAGTACTTC
NA,TRBV19,TRBD2,TRBJ2-1,CASSGGAGNEQFF,TGTGCCAGTAGCGGGGGGGCTGGCAATGAGCAGTTCTTC
NA,TRBV7-9,NA,TRBJ1-2,CASSLVAVEGYTF,TGTGCCAGCAGCTTAGTGGCAGTGGAGGGCTACACCTTC
NA,TRBV5-1,TRBD2,TRBJ2-5,CASSLGPSGAQETQYF,TGCGCCAGCAGCTTGGGGCCTAGCGGGGCCCAAGAGACCCAGTACTTC
NA,TRBV7-2,TRBD2,TRBJ2-7,CASSLELAGTEQYF,TGTGCCAGCAGCTTAGAACTAGCGGGAACGGAGCAGTACTTC
NA,TRBV29-1,NA,TRBJ2-1,CSVEIGGGQRYNEQFF,TGCAGCGTTGAGATCGGAGGGGGCCAAAGGTACAATGAGCAGTTCTTC
NA,TRBV6-1,NA,TRBJ1-2,CASSARGLYGYTF,TGTGCCAGCAGTGCTAGGGGGTTATATGGCTACACCTTC
NA,TRBV2,NA,TRBJ1-4,CASSEPARGLDEKLFF,TGTGCCAGCAGTGAACCGGCGCGGGGGCTCGATGAAAAACTGTTTTTT
NA,TRBV16,NA,TRBJ2-7,CASSQSAGCEQYF,TGTGCCAGCAGCCAATCGGCGGGTTGCGAGCAGTACTTC
NA,TRBV30,NA,TRBJ2-7,CAWSVPSSYEQYF,TGTGCCTGGAGTGTGCCGAGCTCCTACGAGCAGTACTTC
few,TRBV2,NA,TRBJ2-2,CASSEVLARNTGELFF,TGTGCCAGCAGTGAGGTCCTAGCGCGAAACACCGGGGAGCTGTTTTTT